The T cell receptor (beta chain) described here comes from a study of blood T cell repertoires in COVID-19. The junction had 7 bases not matched to a gene; V was cut back by 2 bases and J by 14 bases. This CDR3 spans 13 amino acids. Looked up from germline, CDR1 is MDHEN and CDR2 is SYDVKM. Authors' processing steps: Estimation of nucleated cell counts relied on the amplification of reference gene primers. The repertoire was sequenced with immunoSEQ multiplex PCR; TCRdb's copy has only in-frame clones and lacks some. The V and J calls and clone size were taken over from that table, and D and trimming were inferred from the DNA. The sample includes around 170,000 clones, 86% seen only once; the top ten take about 8.6%.

This TCR derives from a woman aged 25 to 39 who had recovered from COVID-19. The sequencing sample was made of PBMCs or T cells enriched from blood (not recorded which). The chain has TRBV28 and TRBJ2-3, with 10 bases fitting TRBD1. The CDR3 nucleotides read TGTGCCAGCAGTTTACCGACAGGGGGCGAGGTGTATTTT. It is translated as CASSLPTGGEVYF.